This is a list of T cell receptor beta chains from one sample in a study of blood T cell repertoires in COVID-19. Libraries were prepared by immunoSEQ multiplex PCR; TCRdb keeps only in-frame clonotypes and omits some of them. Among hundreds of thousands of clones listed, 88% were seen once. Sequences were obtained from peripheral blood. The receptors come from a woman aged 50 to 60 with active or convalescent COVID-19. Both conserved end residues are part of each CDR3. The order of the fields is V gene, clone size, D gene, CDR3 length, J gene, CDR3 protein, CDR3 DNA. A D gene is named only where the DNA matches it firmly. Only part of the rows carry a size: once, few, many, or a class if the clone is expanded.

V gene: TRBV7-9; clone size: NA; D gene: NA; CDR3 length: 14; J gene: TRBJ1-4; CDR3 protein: CASSLAGDGEKLFF; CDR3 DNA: TGTGCCAGCAGCTTAGCGGGCGACGGTGAAAAACTGTTTTTT
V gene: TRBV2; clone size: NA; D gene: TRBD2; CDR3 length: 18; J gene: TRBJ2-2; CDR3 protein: CASSEVEAGSSYSGELFF; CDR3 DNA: TGTGCCAGCAGTGAAGTGGAAGCGGGATCATCCTACTCCGGGGAGCTGTTTTTT
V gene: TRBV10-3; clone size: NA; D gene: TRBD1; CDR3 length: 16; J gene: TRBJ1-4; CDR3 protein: CAISAIRDRVDEKLFF; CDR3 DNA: TGTGCCATCAGTGCTATCCGGGACAGGGTGGATGAAAAACTGTTTTTT
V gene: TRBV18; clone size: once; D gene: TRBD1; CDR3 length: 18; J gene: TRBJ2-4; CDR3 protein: CASSPISGQGLAKNIQYF; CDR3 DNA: TGTGCCAGCTCACCTATATCGGGACAGGGTCTAGCCAAAAACATTCAGTACTTC
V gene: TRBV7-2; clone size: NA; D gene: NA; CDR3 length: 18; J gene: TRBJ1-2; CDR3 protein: CASSLRGRRADRNYGYTF; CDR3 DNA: TGTGCCAGCAGCTTAAGGGGCCGGAGGGCAGATCGAAACTATGGCTACACCTTC
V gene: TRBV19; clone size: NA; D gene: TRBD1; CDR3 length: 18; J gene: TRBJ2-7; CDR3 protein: CASSIDLNSGGFSYEQYF; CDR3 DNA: TGTGCCAGTAGTATAGACCTTAATTCAGGGGGCTTCTCCTACGAGCAGTACTTC
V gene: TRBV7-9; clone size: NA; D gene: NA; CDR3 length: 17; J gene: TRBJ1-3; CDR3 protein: CASSEREQGDSGNTIYF; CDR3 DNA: TGTGCCAGCAGCGAACGTGAACAGGGAGACAGTGGAAACACCATATATTTT
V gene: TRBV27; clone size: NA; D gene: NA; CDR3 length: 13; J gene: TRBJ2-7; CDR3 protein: CASRLQGSYEQYF; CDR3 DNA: TGTGCCAGCAGGTTACAGGGTTCCTACGAGCAGTACTTC
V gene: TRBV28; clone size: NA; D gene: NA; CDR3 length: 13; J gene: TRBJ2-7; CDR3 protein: CASSSNTPYEQYF; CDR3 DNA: TGTGCCAGCAGTTCGAATACTCCCTACGAGCAGTACTTC
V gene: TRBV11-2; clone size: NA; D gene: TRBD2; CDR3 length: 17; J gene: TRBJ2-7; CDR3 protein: CASSLVGTSGAFYEQYF; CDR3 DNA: TGTGCCAGCAGCTTAGTTGGGACTAGCGGGGCCTTCTACGAGCAGTACTTC
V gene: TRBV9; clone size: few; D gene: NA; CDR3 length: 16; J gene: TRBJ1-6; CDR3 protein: CASSPRGQTYNSPLHF; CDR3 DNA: TGTGCCAGCAGCCCCCGGGGTCAAACGTATAATTCACCCCTCCACTTT
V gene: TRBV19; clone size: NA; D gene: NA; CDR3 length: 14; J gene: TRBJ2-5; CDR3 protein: CASTERTNQETQYF; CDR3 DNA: TGTGCCAGTACCGAGAGGACTAATCAAGAGACCCAGTACTTC
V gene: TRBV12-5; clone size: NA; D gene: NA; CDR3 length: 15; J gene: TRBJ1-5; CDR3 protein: CASGPRDSRNQPQHF; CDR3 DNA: TGTGCTAGTGGCCCCCGAGACAGCCGCAATCAGCCCCAGCATTTT
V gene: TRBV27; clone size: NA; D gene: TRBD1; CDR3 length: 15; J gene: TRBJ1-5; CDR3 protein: CASSLTGTGDQPQHF; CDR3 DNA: TGTGCCAGCAGTTTAACCGGGACAGGGGACCAGCCCCAGCATTTT
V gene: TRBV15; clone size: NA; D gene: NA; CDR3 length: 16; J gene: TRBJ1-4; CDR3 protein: CATSRDQGTTNEKLFF; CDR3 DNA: TGTGCCACCAGCAGAGATCAGGGGACAACTAATGAAAAACTGTTTTTT